The 3 T cell receptor beta chains given below trace back to one sample, sequenced in a study of neoadjuvant nivolumab and ipilimumab in lung cancer. Profiled with immunoSEQ multiplex PCR; TCRdb holds only in-frame clones, not every one. Of about 4,500 clones listed, around four fifths are singletons. Material: tumor tissue, obtained after neoadjuvant nivolumab, alone or with ipilimumab, at or shortly before surgery. The origin of the receptors is an adult with non-small cell lung cancer.

About this clone: The sample holds other DNA sequences that translate to the same CDR3. The chain joins TRBV18 to TRBJ2-3; no reliable D call. Deletions cut 0 bases from V and 4 bases from J, with 5 bases between. The V gene's germline CDR1 is KGHSH and CDR2 LQKENI. The CDR3 totals 13 residues. CDR3 DNA: TGTGCCAGCTCACCACCGGTCCCAGATACGCAGTATTTT. Its protein product is CASSPPVPDTQYF.

The V call is TRBV19, the J call TRBJ1-5; D may be TRBD1 (6 bases). The CDR3 covers 16 residues. V lost 5 bases, J lost 0 bases, and 14 bases lay in between. Germline assignment: CDR1 LNHDA and CDR2 SQIVND (reference sequence). The CDR3: CASSQNRAYSNQPQHF. CDR3 sequence (DNA): TGTGCCAGTAGTCAGAACAGGGCTTATAGCAATCAGCCCCAGCATTTT.

The chain employs TRBV10-1 and TRBJ2-3; TRBD2 is a possible D gene (6 bases). CDR3 length equals 15 residues. V was clipped by 3 bases and J by 3 bases, with 13 bases between them. CDR1 and CDR2 from the germline V gene are WNHNN and SYGVQD (reference sequence). The CDR3 sequence: CASSDSGEETDTQYF. CDR3 nucleotide sequence: TGCGCCAGCAGTGACTCGGGGGAGGAAACAGATACGCAGTATTTT.